The sequence of this T cell receptor (beta chain) was determined in a study of cytomegalovirus exposure and HLA in healthy donors. Findings and limits, study-wide: The study flagged 150 to 200 TCR beta chains as cytomegalovirus-associated. Most TCR sequences were uncommon, yet certain public TCRs appeared in many donors.

This clone occurred a few times. No antigen is known for it. Both 60 Vbeta primers and 13 Jbeta primers went into the PCR. Under the authors' procedure: Roughly 80 million unique TCR beta chains, around 11 million of them shared, were counted by a later analysis. The data were produced by immunoSEQ multiplex PCR, yet TCRdb's version contains in-frame clones alone and is incomplete. The V and J calls and clone size were taken over from that table, and D and trimming were inferred from the DNA. The sample includes around 60,000 clones, around 75% of them seen just once. Germline V gene lookup returns CDR1 MNHNY and CDR2 SVGAGI (reference sequence). V lost 7 bases and J lost 4; bases outside the gene matches: 9. This CDR3 region has 15 residues.

The chain uses TRBV6-6 and TRBJ2-1; 8 bases are a match to TRBD1. The clonotype originates from a man aged 50 or older in good health and CMV-seropositive. Sequenced sample: PBMCs. The CDR3 DNA follows: TGTGCCAGCACCCTCGGAACAGGGGGTTACAATGAGCAGTTCTTC. Translated: CASTLGTGGYNEQFF.